This TCR beta chain stems from a study of tissue T cells after allogeneic stem cell transplantation. Profiled with immunoSEQ multiplex PCR; TCRdb holds only in-frame clones, not every one. The table records 9,500 to 15,000 clones, 70% of them present only once. Germline CDR1 SGHDT, CDR2 YYEEEE. Germline trimming cut 5 bases from V and 3 bases from J; bases unmatched to any gene: 3. The CDR3 runs to 13 residues. The source material was tissue from the right colon, sampled at autopsy. The V and J genes are TRBV5-6 and TRBJ2-5; 8 bases fit TRBD1. The source of this sequence is a woman aged 18-49 years with breast cancer. CDR3 residues: CASRWTGKETQYF. DNA for the CDR3: TGTGCCAGCAGATGGACAGGGAAAGAGACCCAGTACTTC.